These T cell receptor beta chains were read from a single sample in a study of CD8 T cells in ankylosing spondylitis. One entry per CDR3 protein, called by TCRdb with MiXCR from the 5' RACE reads. The sample yields hundreds of thousands of distinct CDR3 sequences, roughly 17% seen once. The sequenced sample consisted of blood, either unsorted or a sorted T cell fraction (not recorded which). The receptors derive from a male donor with ankylosing spondylitis. Each CDR3 is given with its conserved first and last residue. The order of the fields is clone size, D gene, J gene, V gene, CDR3 protein, CDR3 DNA. A D gene is named only where the DNA matches it firmly. Not every row has a clone size; where given, it reads once, few, many or a size class.

>few|.|TRBJ2-3|TRBV6-1
CASSHLPRLVETDTQYF
TGTGCCAGCAGCCATCTCCCAAGGCTAGTAGAGACAGATACGCAGTATTTT
>.|TRBD1|TRBJ1-1|TRBV18
CASSPTPGQGFTEAFF
TGTGCCAGCTCACCGACACCGGGACAGGGGTTTACTGAAGCTTTCTTT
>few|.|TRBJ2-3|TRBV6-1
CASSALGGTDTQYF
TGTGCCAGCAGTGCGCTAGGGGGCACAGATACGCAGTATTTT
>.|TRBD1|TRBJ1-5|TRBV28
CASSQDRGLSNQPQHF
TGTGCCAGCAGTCAAGACAGGGGGCTTAGCAATCAGCCCCAGCATTTT
>once|TRBD1|TRBJ2-7|TRBV3-1
CASSPWDRVSYEQYF
TGTGCCAGCAGCCCCTGGGACAGGGTCTCCTACGAGCAGTACTTC
>.|.|TRBJ2-6|TRBV5-1
CASSLGRGERVSGANVLTF
TGCGCCAGCAGCTTGGGGCGGGGTGAGCGGGTCTCTGGGGCCAACGTCCTGACTTTC
>few|.|TRBJ2-1|TRBV3-1
CASSQDFTDRSYNEQFF
TGTGCCAGCAGCCAAGATTTTACGGACAGATCCTACAATGAGCAGTTCTTC
>many|.|TRBJ2-7|TRBV18
CASSSKPPYEQYF
TGTGCCAGCTCATCTAAACCCCCCTACGAGCAGTACTTC
>few|TRBD2|TRBJ2-1|TRBV7-2
CASSLGETSGNEQFF
TGTGCCAGCAGCTTAGGTGAGACTAGCGGCAATGAGCAGTTCTTC
>.|.|TRBJ2-3|TRBV7-9
CASSSTLRVGTDTQYF
TGTGCCAGCAGCTCCACTCTCAGGGTGGGCACAGATACGCAGTATTTT
>.|.|TRBJ1-2|TRBV20-1
CSATSDLNYGYTF
TGCAGTGCTACCAGTGACTTAAACTATGGCTACACCTTC
>few|TRBD1|TRBJ1-4|TRBV7-9
CASSLRQGPGEKLFF
TGTGCCAGCAGCTTACGACAGGGGCCGGGGGAAAAACTGTTTTTT
>.|TRBD1|TRBJ2-2|TRBV28
CASSSPGQGTSGRELFF
TGTGCCAGCAGTTCCCCCGGACAGGGTACCTCCGGGAGGGAGCTGTTTTTT
>.|.|TRBJ1-1|TRBV30
CAWSGRGGGEAFF
TGTGCCTGGAGTGGTCGAGGGGGGGGTGAAGCTTTCTTT
>few|TRBD1|TRBJ2-7|TRBV10-3
CATSQGAQIYEQYF
TGTGCCACCAGCCAGGGGGCGCAGATCTACGAGCAGTACTTC
>.|.|TRBJ1-4|TRBV15
CATSRTYEGGGEKLFF
TGTGCCACCAGCAGAACCTACGAGGGGGGCGGAGAAAAACTGTTTTTT
>.|.|TRBJ1-5|TRBV6-1
CASDKKATDNQPQHF
TGTGCCAGCGACAAAAAGGCTACAGACAATCAGCCCCAGCATTTT
>.|.|TRBJ2-7|TRBV3-1
CASSQDRGASSEQYF
TGTGCCAGCAGCCAAGATCGGGGGGCTAGCTCCGAGCAGTACTTC
>.|TRBD1|TRBJ1-5|TRBV6-1
CASRRTGQGNQPQHF
TGTGCCAGCAGGCGCACGGGACAGGGGAATCAGCCCCAGCATTTT
>.|.|TRBJ2-3|TRBV2
CASRRSADTQYF
TGTGCCAGCAGACGCTCAGCAGATACGCAGTATTTT
>few|.|TRBJ1-6|TRBV7-9
CASSFGGLASPLHF
TGTGCCAGCAGCTTCGGGGGGCTCGCTTCACCCCTCCACTTT
>few|.|TRBJ1-5|TRBV20-1
CSAIPGNNQPQHF
TGCAGTGCTATTCCGGGGAACAATCAGCCCCAGCATTTT
>.|.|TRBJ1-4|TRBV9
CASSVKAGSSEKLFF
TGTGCCAGCAGCGTAAAAGCAGGGTCGAGTGAAAAACTGTTTTTT
>few|TRBD2|TRBJ2-1|TRBV24-1
CATSDSLRRAGGGNEQFF
TGTGCCACCAGTGATTCCCTTCGGAGAGCGGGAGGAGGCAATGAGCAGTTCTTC
>once|TRBD1|TRBJ1-1|TRBV20-1
CSATSTGGLGTEAFF
TGCAGTGCTACCTCGACAGGGGGCTTGGGCACTGAAGCTTTCTTT
>.|.|TRBJ1-1|TRBV18
CASSQRQDAPAFF
TGTGCCAGCTCACAAAGACAGGATGCGCCCGCTTTCTTT
>.|.|TRBJ2-3|TRBV20-1
CSAPPGAGKRDTQYF
TGCAGTGCCCCCCCCGGGGCGGGAAAAAGGGATACGCAGTATTTT
>few|.|TRBJ2-4|TRBV2
CASTRDLAKNIQYF
TGTGCCAGCACGCGGGATCTAGCCAAAAACATTCAGTACTTC
>.|TRBD1|TRBJ1-2|TRBV30
CAWSGDRAKGDGYTF
TGTGCCTGGAGTGGGGACAGGGCTAAAGGAGATGGCTACACCTTC
>.|.|TRBJ2-1|TRBV10-3
CAISVAGSLDNEQFF
TGTGCCATCAGTGTTGCCGGGAGCCTAGACAATGAGCAGTTCTTC
>.|.|TRBJ2-1|TRBV20-1
CSASVWSNEQFF
TGCAGTGCTAGTGTCTGGTCGAATGAGCAGTTCTTC
>few|.|TRBJ2-1|TRBV5-6
CASSLIGGTYNEQFF
TGTGCCAGCAGCTTGATCGGGGGCACCTACAATGAGCAGTTCTTC
>.|.|TRBJ2-1|TRBV9
CASNQQDLPTYNEQFF
TGTGCCAGCAACCAACAAGACTTACCAACCTACAATGAGCAGTTCTTC
>few|TRBD2|TRBJ2-7|TRBV27
CASSSPSTSGTYEQYF
TGTGCCAGCAGTTCCCCGTCGACTAGCGGAACCTACGAGCAGTACTTC
>.|TRBD1|TRBJ1-2|TRBV29-1
CSVEERGQGGTNYGYTF
TGCAGCGTTGAGGAGCGAGGACAGGGTGGAACCAACTATGGCTACACCTTC
>few|.|TRBJ2-2|TRBV27
CASSPQGRFSGELFF
TGTGCCAGCAGTCCTCAGGGTAGATTCTCCGGGGAGCTGTTTTTT
>.|TRBD1|TRBJ1-2|TRBV6-2/TRBV6-3
CASSYSGTENNYGYTF
TGTGCCAGCAGCTACTCCGGGACAGAAAATAACTATGGCTACACCTTC
>.|.|TRBJ1-1|TRBV29-1
CSVEDGQHTEAFF
TGCAGCGTTGAAGATGGGCAACACACTGAAGCTTTCTTT
>few|TRBD2|TRBJ2-3|TRBV12-3/TRBV12-4
CASSPRGGDTQYF
TGTGCCAGCAGCCCCCGCGGGGGAGATACGCAGTATTTT
>few|TRBD1|TRBJ2-1|TRBV28
CASSTSGTGYEQFF
TGTGCCAGCAGTACCTCCGGGACAGGGTATGAGCAGTTCTTC